This T cell receptor (beta chain) was identified during a study of OX40 agonist ivuxolimab in advanced cancers. Study-wide results and caveats: Antigen specificity was not determined for the expanded peripheral T cells. The 0.1-3.0 mg/kg partial responders had among the lowest clonal expansion.

V was pared by 2 bases and J by 1 base, with 12 bases between. CDR1 and CDR2 from the germline V gene are SGHKS and YYEKEE (reference sequence). The length of the CDR3 is 15 residues. This clone was detected a few times. Its antigen remains unidentified. Clones were sequenced by immunoSEQ multiplex PCR, and TCRdb holds only the in-frame ones, with some missing. The sample has tens of thousands of clones; about 85% are singletons. The clonotype was recovered from an adult with an advanced solid tumor such as melanoma, head and neck, liver or kidney cancer. Sequences were derived from CD4+ or CD8+ T cells sorted from blood, sampled in a trial of the OX40 agonist ivuxolimab. The gene calls are TRBV5-5 and TRBJ1-1; D may be TRBD1 (5 bases). CDR3 nucleotides: TGTGCCAGCAGCTTAGTTGCAGGGTCGAACACTGAAGCTTTCTTT. Translated, it gives CASSLVAGSNTEAFF.